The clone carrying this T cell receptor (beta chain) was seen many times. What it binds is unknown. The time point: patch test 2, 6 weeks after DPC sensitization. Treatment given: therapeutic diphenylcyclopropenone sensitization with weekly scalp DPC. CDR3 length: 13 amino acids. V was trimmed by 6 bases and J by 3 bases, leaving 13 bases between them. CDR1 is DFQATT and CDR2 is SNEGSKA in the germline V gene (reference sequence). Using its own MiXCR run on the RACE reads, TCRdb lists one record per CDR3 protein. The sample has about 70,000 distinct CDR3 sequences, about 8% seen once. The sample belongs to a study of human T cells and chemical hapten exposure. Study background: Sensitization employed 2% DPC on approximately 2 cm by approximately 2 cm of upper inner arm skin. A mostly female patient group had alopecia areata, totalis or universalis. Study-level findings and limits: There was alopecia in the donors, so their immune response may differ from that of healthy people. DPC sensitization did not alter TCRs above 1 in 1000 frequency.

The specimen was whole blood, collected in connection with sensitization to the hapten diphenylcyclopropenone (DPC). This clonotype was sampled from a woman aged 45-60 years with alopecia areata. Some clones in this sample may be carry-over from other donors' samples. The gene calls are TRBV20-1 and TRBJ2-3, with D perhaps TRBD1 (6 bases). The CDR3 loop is CSARGSLTDTQYF. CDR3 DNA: TGCAGTGCCAGGGGAAGCCTGACAGATACGCAGTATTTT.